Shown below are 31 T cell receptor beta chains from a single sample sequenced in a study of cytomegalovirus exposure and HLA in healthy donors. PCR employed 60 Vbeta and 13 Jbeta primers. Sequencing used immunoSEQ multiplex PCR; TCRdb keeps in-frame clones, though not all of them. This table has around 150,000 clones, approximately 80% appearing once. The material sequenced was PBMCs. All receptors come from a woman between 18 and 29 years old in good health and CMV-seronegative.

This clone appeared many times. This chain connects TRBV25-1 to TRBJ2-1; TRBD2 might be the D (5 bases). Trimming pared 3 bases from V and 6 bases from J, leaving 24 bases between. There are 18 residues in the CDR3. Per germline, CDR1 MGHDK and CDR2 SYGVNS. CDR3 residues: CASSDWRTPEDLTNEQFF. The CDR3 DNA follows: TGTGCCAGCAGTGATTGGAGGACCCCAGAGGACCTGACCAATGAGCAGTTCTTC.

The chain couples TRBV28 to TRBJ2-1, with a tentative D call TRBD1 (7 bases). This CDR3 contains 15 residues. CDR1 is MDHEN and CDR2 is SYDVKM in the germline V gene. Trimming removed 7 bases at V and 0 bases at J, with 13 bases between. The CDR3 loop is CASTPGGSSYNEQFF. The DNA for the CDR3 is TGTGCCAGCACCCCAGGGGGGAGCTCCTACAATGAGCAGTTCTTC. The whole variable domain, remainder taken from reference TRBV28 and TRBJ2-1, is DVKVTQSSRYLVKRTGEKVFLECVQDMDHENMFWYRQDPGLGLRLIYFSYDVKMKEKGDIPEGYSVSREKKERFSLILESASTNQTSMYLCASTPGGSSYNEQFFGPGTRLTVL.

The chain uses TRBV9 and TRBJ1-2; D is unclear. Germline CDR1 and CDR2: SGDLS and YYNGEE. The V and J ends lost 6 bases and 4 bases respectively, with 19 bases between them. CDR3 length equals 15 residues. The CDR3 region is CASTADPGSTYGYTF. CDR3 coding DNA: TGTGCCAGCACCGCCGACCCCGGGTCCACCTATGGCTACACCTTC. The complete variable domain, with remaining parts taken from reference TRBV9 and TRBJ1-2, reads DSGVTQTPKHLITATGQRVTLRCSPRSGDLSVYWYQQSLDQGLQFLIQYYNGEERAKGNILERFSAQQFPDLHSELNLSSLELGDSALYFCASTADPGSTYGYTFGSGTRLTVV.

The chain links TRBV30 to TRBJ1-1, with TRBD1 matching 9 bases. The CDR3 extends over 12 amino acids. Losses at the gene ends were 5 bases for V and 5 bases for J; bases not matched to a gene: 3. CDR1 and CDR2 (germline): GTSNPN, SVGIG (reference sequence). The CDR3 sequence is CAWDRGVTEAFF. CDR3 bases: TGTGCCTGGGACAGGGGGGTTACTGAAGCTTTCTTT.

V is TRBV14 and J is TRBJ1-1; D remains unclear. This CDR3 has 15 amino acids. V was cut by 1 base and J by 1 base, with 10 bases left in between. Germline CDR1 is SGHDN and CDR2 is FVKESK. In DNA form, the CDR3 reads TGTGCCAGCAGCCAAGGAATGGCGGGGAACACTGAAGCTTTCTTT. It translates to CASSQGMAGNTEAFF.

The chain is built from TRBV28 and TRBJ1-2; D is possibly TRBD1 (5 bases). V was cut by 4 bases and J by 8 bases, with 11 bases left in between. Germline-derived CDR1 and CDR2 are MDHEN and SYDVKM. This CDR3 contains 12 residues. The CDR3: CASSYRTRGYTF. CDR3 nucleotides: TGTGCCAGCAGTTACAGGACGCGGGGCTACACCTTC.

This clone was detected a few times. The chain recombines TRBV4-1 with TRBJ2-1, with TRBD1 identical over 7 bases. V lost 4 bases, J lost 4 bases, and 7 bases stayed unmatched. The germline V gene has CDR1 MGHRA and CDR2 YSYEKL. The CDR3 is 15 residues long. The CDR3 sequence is CASSPTQGEYNEQFF. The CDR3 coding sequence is TGCGCCAGCAGCCCTACGCAGGGGGAGTACAATGAGCAGTTCTTC.

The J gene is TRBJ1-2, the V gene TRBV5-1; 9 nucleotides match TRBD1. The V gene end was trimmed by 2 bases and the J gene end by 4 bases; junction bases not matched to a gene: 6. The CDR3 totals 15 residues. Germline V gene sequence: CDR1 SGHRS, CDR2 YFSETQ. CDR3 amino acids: CASSFEGQGPYGYTF. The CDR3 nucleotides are TGCGCCAGCAGCTTTGAGGGACAGGGTCCCTATGGCTACACCTTC.

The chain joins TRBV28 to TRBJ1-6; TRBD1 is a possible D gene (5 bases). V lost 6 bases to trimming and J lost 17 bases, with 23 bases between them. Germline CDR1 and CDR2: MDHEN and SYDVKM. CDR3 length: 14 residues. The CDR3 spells CASRPGRGVIRIHF. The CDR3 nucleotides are TGTGCCAGCAGACCGGGACGGGGGGTGATTAGAATCCACTTT.

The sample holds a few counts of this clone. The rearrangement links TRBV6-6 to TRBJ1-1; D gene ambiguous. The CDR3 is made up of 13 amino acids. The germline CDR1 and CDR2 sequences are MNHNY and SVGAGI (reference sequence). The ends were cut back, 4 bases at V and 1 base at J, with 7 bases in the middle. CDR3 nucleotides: TGTGCCAGCAGTTCAGCGGAGAACACTGAAGCTTTCTTT. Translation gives CASSSAENTEAFF.

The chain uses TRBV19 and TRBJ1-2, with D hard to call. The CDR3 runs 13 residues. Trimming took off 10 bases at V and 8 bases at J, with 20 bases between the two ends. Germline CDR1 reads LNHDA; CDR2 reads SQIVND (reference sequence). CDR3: CATTYGVEYGYTF. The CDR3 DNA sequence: TGTGCCACTACATACGGAGTTGAATACGGCTACACCTTC.

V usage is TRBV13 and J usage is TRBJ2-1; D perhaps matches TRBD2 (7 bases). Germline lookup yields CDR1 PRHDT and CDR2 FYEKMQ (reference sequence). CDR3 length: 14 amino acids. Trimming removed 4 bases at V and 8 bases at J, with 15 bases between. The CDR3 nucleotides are TGTGCCAGCAGCTCGGCTGGGGGGGCCGATGAGCAGTTCTTC. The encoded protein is CASSSAGGADEQFF. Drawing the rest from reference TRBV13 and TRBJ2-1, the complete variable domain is AAGVIQSPRHLIKEKRETATLKCYPIPRHDTVYWYQQGPGQDPQFLISFYEKMQSDKGSIPDRFSAQQFSDYHSELNMSSLELGDSALYFCASSSAGGADEQFFGPGTRLTVL.

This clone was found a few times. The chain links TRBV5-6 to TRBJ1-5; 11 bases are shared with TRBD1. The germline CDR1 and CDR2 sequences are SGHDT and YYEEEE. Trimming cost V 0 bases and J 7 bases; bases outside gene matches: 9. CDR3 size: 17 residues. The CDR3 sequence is CASSLGPGQGEWQPQHF. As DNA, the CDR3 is TGTGCCAGCAGCTTGGGGCCGGGACAGGGGGAATGGCAGCCCCAGCATTTT.

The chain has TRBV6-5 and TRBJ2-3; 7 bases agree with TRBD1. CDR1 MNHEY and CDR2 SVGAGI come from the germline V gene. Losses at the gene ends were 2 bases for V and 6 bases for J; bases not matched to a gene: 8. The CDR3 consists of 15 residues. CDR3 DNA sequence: TGTGCCAGCAGTTACGTCGGGACAGTGGAGGATACGCAGTATTTT. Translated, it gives CASSYVGTVEDTQYF.

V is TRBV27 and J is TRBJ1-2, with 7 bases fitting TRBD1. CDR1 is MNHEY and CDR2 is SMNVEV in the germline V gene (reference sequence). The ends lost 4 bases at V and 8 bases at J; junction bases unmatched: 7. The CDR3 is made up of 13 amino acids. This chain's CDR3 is CASSSTGIEGYTF. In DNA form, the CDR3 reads TGTGCCAGCAGTTCGACAGGGATTGAAGGCTACACCTTC.

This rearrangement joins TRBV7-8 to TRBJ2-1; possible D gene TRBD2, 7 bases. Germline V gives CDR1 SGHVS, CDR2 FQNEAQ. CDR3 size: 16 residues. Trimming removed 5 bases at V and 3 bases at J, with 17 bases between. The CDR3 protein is CASSPRGGLIYNEQFF. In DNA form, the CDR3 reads TGTGCCAGCAGCCCAAGGGGGGGGTTAATCTACAATGAGCAGTTCTTC.

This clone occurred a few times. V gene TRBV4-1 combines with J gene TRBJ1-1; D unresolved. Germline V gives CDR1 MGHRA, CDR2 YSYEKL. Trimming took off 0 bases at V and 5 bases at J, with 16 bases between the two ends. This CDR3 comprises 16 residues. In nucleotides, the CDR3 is TGCGCCAGCAGCCAAGAGGGGAGGAGCAAAAGGACTGAAGCTTTCTTT. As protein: CASSQEGRSKRTEAFF.

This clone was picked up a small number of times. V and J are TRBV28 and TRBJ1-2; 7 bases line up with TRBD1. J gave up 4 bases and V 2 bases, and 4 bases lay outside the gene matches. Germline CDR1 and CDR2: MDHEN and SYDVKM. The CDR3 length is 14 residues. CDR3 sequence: CASSLAGQAYGYTF. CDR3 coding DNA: TGTGCCAGCAGTTTAGCAGGACAGGCCTATGGCTACACCTTC.

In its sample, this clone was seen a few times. CDR3 nucleotide sequence: TGTGCCAGCAGTCATAAAGCTGCACTGACTGAAGCTTTCTTT. This translates into CASSHKAALTEAFF. The J gene is TRBJ1-1, the V gene TRBV9; D is undetermined. The V gene's germline CDR1 is SGDLS and CDR2 YYNGEE. The CDR3 totals 14 residues. V was clipped by 5 bases and J by 5 bases, with 16 bases between them.

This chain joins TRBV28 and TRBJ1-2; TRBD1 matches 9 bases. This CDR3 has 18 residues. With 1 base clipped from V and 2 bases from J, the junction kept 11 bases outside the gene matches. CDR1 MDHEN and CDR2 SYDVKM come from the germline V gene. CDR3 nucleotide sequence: TGTGCCAGCAGTTTATCCTCAATCGCCGGGACAGGGAACTATGGCTACACCTTC. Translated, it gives CASSLSSIAGTGNYGYTF.

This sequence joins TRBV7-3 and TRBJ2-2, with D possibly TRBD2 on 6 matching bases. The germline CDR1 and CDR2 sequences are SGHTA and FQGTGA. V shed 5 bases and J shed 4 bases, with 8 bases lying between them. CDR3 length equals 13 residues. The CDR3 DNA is TGTGCCAGCAGCAGACTAGGCACCGGGGAGCTGTTTTTT. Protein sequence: CASSRLGTGELFF.

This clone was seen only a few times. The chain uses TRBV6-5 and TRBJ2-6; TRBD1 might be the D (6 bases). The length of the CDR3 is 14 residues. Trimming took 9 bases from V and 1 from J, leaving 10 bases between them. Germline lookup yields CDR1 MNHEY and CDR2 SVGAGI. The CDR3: CASGGLSGANVLTF. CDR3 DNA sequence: TGTGCCAGTGGGGGCCTATCTGGGGCCAACGTCCTGACTTTC.

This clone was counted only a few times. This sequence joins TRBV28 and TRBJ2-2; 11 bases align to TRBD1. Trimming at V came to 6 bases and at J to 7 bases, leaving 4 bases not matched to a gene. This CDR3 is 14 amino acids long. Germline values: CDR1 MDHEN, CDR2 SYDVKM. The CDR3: CASSRTGGNGELFF. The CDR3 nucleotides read TGTGCCAGCAGCCGGACAGGGGGCAACGGGGAGCTGTTTTTT.

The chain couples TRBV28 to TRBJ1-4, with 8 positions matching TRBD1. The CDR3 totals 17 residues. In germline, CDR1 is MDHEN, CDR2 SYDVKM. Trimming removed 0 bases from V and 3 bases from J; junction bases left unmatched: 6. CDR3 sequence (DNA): TGTGCCAGCAGTTTATGGGTTCGACAGGGGTCTAATGAAAAACTGTTTTTT. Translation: CASSLWVRQGSNEKLFF.

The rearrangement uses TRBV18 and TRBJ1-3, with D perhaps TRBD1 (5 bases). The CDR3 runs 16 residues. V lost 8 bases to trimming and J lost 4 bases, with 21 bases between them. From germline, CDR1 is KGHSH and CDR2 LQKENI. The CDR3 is CASITSLGASGNTIYF. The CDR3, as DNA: TGTGCCAGCATCACCAGTTTAGGGGCCTCCGGAAACACCATATATTTT.

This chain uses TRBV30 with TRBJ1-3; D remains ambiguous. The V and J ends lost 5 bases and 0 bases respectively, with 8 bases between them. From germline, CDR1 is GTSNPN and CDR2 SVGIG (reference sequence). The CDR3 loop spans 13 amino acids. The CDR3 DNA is TGTGCCTGGGGAGCCCTCTCTGGAAACACCATATATTTT. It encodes CAWGALSGNTIYF.

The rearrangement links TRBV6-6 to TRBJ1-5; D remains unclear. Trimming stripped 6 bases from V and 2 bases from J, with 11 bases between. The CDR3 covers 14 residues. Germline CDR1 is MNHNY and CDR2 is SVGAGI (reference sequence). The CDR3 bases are TGTGCCAGCAGCGCTAACGGGGGCAATCAGCCCCAGCATTTT. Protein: CASSANGGNQPQHF.

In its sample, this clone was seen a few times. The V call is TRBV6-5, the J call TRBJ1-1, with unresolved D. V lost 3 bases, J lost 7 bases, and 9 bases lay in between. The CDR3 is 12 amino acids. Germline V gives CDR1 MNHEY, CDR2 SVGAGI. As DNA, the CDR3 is TGTGCCAGCAGTTATGGCCCCTTTGAAGCTTTCTTT. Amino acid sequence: CASSYGPFEAFF.

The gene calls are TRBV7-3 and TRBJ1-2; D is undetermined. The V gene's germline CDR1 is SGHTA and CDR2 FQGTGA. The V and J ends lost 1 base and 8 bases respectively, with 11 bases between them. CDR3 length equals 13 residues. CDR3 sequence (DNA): TGTGCCAGCAGCTTAAGTGGTGGCCCCGGCTACACCTTC. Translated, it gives CASSLSGGPGYTF.

The CDR3 DNA reads as TGCGCCAGCAGTGACCCGGGACAGACCTACGAGCAGTACTTC. It specifies CASSDPGQTYEQYF. This chain joins TRBV10-1 and TRBJ2-7, with 7 bases matching TRBD1. Losses at the gene ends were 3 bases for V and 2 bases for J; bases not matched to a gene: 4. The CDR3 is made up of 14 amino acids. CDR1 is WNHNN, CDR2 SYGVQD, per germline (reference sequence).

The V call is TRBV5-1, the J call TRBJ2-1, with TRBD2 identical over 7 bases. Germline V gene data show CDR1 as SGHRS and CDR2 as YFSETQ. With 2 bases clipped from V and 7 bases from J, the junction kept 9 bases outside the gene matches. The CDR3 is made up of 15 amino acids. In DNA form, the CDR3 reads TGCGCCAGCAGCTTTTTAAGCGGGATTGCTAATGAGCAGTTCTTC. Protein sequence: CASSFLSGIANEQFF.